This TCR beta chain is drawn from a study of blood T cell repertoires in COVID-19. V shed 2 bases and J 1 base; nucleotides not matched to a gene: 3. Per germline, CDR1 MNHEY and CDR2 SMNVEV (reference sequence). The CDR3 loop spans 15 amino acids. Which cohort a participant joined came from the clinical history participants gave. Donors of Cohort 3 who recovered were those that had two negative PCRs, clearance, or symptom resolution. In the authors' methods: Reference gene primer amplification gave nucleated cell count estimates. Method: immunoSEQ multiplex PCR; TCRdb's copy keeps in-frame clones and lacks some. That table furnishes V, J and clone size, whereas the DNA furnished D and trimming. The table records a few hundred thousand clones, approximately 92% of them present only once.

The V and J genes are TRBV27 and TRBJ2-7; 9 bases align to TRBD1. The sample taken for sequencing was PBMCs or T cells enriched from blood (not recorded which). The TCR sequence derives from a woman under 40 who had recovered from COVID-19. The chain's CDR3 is CASSLTGTGSYEQYF. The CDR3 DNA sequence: TGTGCCAGCAGTTTAACCGGGACAGGGTCCTACGAGCAGTACTTC.